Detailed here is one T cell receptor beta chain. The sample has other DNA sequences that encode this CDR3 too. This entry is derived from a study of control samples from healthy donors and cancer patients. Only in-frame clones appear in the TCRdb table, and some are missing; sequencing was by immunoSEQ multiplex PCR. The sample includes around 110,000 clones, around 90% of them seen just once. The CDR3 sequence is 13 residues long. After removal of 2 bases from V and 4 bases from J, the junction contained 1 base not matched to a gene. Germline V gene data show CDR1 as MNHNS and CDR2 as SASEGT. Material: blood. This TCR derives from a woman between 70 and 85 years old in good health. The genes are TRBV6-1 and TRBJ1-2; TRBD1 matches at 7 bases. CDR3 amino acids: CASSETGVYGYTF. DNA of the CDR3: TGTGCCAGCAGTGAAACAGGGGTCTATGGCTACACCTTC.